Given below is one T cell receptor beta chain in context. From germline, CDR1 is SGHVS and CDR2 FNYEAQ. The CDR3 runs to 12 residues. The data derive from a study of tumor-infiltrating lymphocytes in oesophageal squamous cell carcinoma. TCRdb reprocessed the PCR reads with MiXCR, giving one entry per CDR3 protein. The sample comprises about 15,000 distinct CDR3 sequences, approximately 54% of which are singletons, and about 35% rests with the top ten. The receptor's source is a female donor with esophageal squamous cell carcinoma. The specimen sequenced was esophageal tumor tissue. The chain recombines TRBV7-6 with TRBJ2-3, with D unclear. Judging by the DNA end, TRBJ2-5 fits better; the J call may be wrong. The CDR3 nucleotides are TGTGCCAGCACCTCGGACGCCGCGGCCCAGTACTTC. It is translated as CASTSDAAAQYF.